The rows below give T cell receptor beta chains drawn from one sample of a study of cytotoxic CD8 clonotypes in ibrutinib-treated CLL. TCRdb's copy holds only in-frame clones and misses some; the assay was immunoSEQ multiplex PCR. Here the sample spans roughly 24,000 clones, less than 80% being singletons. Sequences were derived from PBMCs, sampled before ibrutinib treatment. These receptors originate from a human donor with chronic lymphocytic leukemia. The CDR3 runs from the conserved cysteine through the conserved F or W. The D gene is left open where the match is weak. Clone size appears in some rows only: once, few, many, or a class for an expanded clone.

d_call: -; v_call: TRBV4-1; clone_size: -; j_call: TRBJ1-6; cdr3_aa: CASSPILLAALDYNSPLHF; cdr3_nt: TGCGCCAGCAGCCCCATACTACTAGCAGCTCTGGACTATAATTCACCCCTCCACTTT
d_call: -; v_call: TRBV10-2; clone_size: -; j_call: TRBJ1-2; cdr3_aa: CASSVGPDLYGYTF; cdr3_nt: TGCGCCAGCAGTGTCGGGCCGGACCTCTATGGCTACACCTTC
d_call: TRBD1; v_call: TRBV2; clone_size: -; j_call: TRBJ1-4; cdr3_aa: CASNQQGSNEKLFF; cdr3_nt: TGTGCCAGCAACCAACAGGGGTCAAATGAAAAACTGTTTTTT
d_call: TRBD1; v_call: TRBV10-2; clone_size: -; j_call: TRBJ1-4; cdr3_aa: CASSFLQGVSEKLFF; cdr3_nt: TGCGCCAGCAGTTTCTTACAGGGGGTTTCTGAAAAACTGTTTTTT
d_call: -; v_call: TRBV27; clone_size: -; j_call: TRBJ2-5; cdr3_aa: CASSLRLGKETQYF; cdr3_nt: TGTGCCAGCAGTTTACGACTAGGAAAAGAGACCCAGTACTTC
d_call: TRBD1; v_call: TRBV9; clone_size: -; j_call: TRBJ2-1; cdr3_aa: CASSSGQGRYNEQFF; cdr3_nt: TGTGCCAGCAGCAGTGGACAGGGGAGGTACAATGAGCAGTTCTTC
d_call: -; v_call: TRBV6-5; clone_size: -; j_call: TRBJ1-1; cdr3_aa: CASSYPLAEAFF; cdr3_nt: TGTGCCAGCAGTTACCCCCTCGCTGAAGCTTTCTTT
d_call: TRBD2; v_call: TRBV7-8; clone_size: once; j_call: TRBJ2-2; cdr3_aa: CASSLKRGTGELFF; cdr3_nt: TGTGCCAGCAGCTTAAAGCGGGGCACCGGGGAGCTGTTTTTT
d_call: -; v_call: TRBV6-1; clone_size: -; j_call: TRBJ2-3; cdr3_aa: CASSTAGNEADTQYF; cdr3_nt: TGTGCCAGCAGTACAGCGGGCAATGAGGCAGATACGCAGTATTTT
d_call: -; v_call: TRBV18; clone_size: -; j_call: TRBJ2-3; cdr3_aa: CASSFQAGGLPPDTQYF; cdr3_nt: TGTGCCAGCTCCTTTCAAGCCGGCGGGCTCCCCCCAGATACGCAGTATTTT
d_call: TRBD2; v_call: TRBV10-3; clone_size: -; j_call: TRBJ2-3; cdr3_aa: CAISGLAGGTDTQYF; cdr3_nt: TGTGCCATCAGTGGCTTAGCGGGAGGCACAGATACGCAGTATTTT
d_call: -; v_call: TRBV6-5; clone_size: -; j_call: TRBJ2-7; cdr3_aa: CASSYSDSNEQYF; cdr3_nt: TGTGCCAGCAGTTACTCGGACAGCAACGAGCAGTACTTC
d_call: TRBD2; v_call: TRBV7-7; clone_size: -; j_call: TRBJ2-1; cdr3_aa: CASSLRVAGSSDEQFF; cdr3_nt: TGTGCCAGCAGCTTACGGGTAGCGGGATCTTCGGATGAGCAGTTCTTC
d_call: TRBD1; v_call: TRBV7-2; clone_size: -; j_call: TRBJ2-3; cdr3_aa: CASSLRQGGDTDTQYF; cdr3_nt: TGTGCCAGCAGCCTTCGACAGGGGGGAGACACAGATACGCAGTATTTT
d_call: TRBD2; v_call: TRBV29-1; clone_size: -; j_call: TRBJ2-1; cdr3_aa: CSDLAGAHNEQFF; cdr3_nt: TGCAGCGACCTAGCGGGAGCCCACAATGAGCAGTTCTTC
d_call: -; v_call: TRBV9; clone_size: -; j_call: TRBJ2-4; cdr3_aa: CASSGRTSGRNIQYF; cdr3_nt: TGTGCCAGCAGCGGGAGGACATCCGGGCGGAACATTCAGTACTTC
d_call: TRBD1; v_call: TRBV27; clone_size: few; j_call: TRBJ1-2; cdr3_aa: CASGRRDRANGYTF; cdr3_nt: TGTGCCAGCGGAAGGAGGGACAGGGCGAATGGCTACACCTTC
d_call: TRBD1; v_call: TRBV5-6; clone_size: -; j_call: TRBJ1-2; cdr3_aa: CASSRDRSYGYTF; cdr3_nt: TGTGCCAGCAGCCGGGACAGAAGCTATGGCTACACCTTC
d_call: TRBD2; v_call: TRBV10-1; clone_size: -; j_call: TRBJ2-5; cdr3_aa: CASSGGTSGNQETQYF; cdr3_nt: TGCGCCAGCAGTGGGGGGACTAGCGGGAACCAAGAGACCCAGTACTTC
d_call: TRBD1; v_call: TRBV19; clone_size: -; j_call: TRBJ2-1; cdr3_aa: CASSILGQGKWNEQFF; cdr3_nt: TGTGCCAGTAGTATACTGGGACAGGGGAAGTGGAATGAGCAGTTCTTC
d_call: -; v_call: TRBV19; clone_size: -; j_call: TRBJ1-2; cdr3_aa: CASSIAAGSYGYTF; cdr3_nt: TGTGCCAGTAGTATAGCCGCGGGGAGCTATGGCTACACCTTC
d_call: -; v_call: TRBV5-1; clone_size: once; j_call: TRBJ2-3; cdr3_aa: CASSLGVSADTQYF; cdr3_nt: TGCGCCAGCAGCTTGGGGGTTTCGGCAGATACGCAGTATTTT
d_call: -; v_call: TRBV28; clone_size: -; j_call: TRBJ1-2; cdr3_aa: CASRSLGRNYGYTF; cdr3_nt: TGTGCCAGCAGGTCGCTGGGTCGTAACTATGGCTACACCTTC
d_call: -; v_call: TRBV7-9; clone_size: -; j_call: TRBJ2-7; cdr3_aa: CASSLVGGGYEQYF; cdr3_nt: TGTGCCAGCAGCTTAGTGGGAGGGGGCTACGAGCAGTACTTC
d_call: -; v_call: TRBV25-1; clone_size: -; j_call: TRBJ1-1; cdr3_aa: CASSAELIRTANTEAFF; cdr3_nt: TGTGCCAGCAGTGCCGAACTAATCAGGACCGCGAACACTGAAGCTTTCTTT
d_call: -; v_call: TRBV7-6; clone_size: -; j_call: TRBJ1-1; cdr3_aa: CASRRGARNTEAFF; cdr3_nt: TGTGCTTCCCGTAGGGGGGCGCGGAACACTGAAGCTTTCTTT
d_call: -; v_call: TRBV12-2; clone_size: -; j_call: TRBJ2-3; cdr3_aa: CASRSWDYQSPDTQYF; cdr3_nt: TGTGCAAGTCGCTCATGGGACTACCAGAGTCCAGATACGCAGTATTTT
d_call: -; v_call: TRBV14; clone_size: few; j_call: TRBJ1-3; cdr3_aa: CASSQVVGSLNGNTIYF; cdr3_nt: TGTGCCAGCAGCCAAGTGGTCGGATCCTTGAACGGAAACACCATATATTTT
d_call: -; v_call: TRBV14; clone_size: -; j_call: TRBJ2-2; cdr3_aa: CASSWRPASGELFF; cdr3_nt: TGTGCCAGCAGCTGGCGGCCAGCATCCGGGGAGCTGTTTTTT
d_call: -; v_call: TRBV25-1; clone_size: -; j_call: TRBJ1-1; cdr3_aa: CASISRGDTEAFF; cdr3_nt: TGTGCCAGCATCTCAAGGGGGGACACTGAAGCTTTCTTT
d_call: TRBD2; v_call: TRBV10-1; clone_size: -; j_call: TRBJ2-3; cdr3_aa: CASMSTSGSGTDTQYF; cdr3_nt: TGCGCCAGCATGTCCACTAGCGGGAGTGGCACAGATACGCAGTATTTT
d_call: TRBD1; v_call: TRBV11-2; clone_size: -; j_call: TRBJ2-2; cdr3_aa: CASRAGQGKSGELFF; cdr3_nt: TGTGCCAGCAGGGCGGGACAGGGAAAGTCCGGGGAGCTGTTTTTT
d_call: -; v_call: TRBV9; clone_size: few; j_call: TRBJ1-5; cdr3_aa: CASSVDPAQPQHF; cdr3_nt: TGTGCCAGCAGCGTAGACCCCGCCCAGCCCCAGCATTTT
d_call: TRBD2; v_call: TRBV7-2; clone_size: few; j_call: TRBJ2-2; cdr3_aa: CASSPGTSGISGELFF; cdr3_nt: TGTGCCAGCAGCCCCGGGACTAGCGGGATCTCCGGGGAGCTGTTTTTT
d_call: -; v_call: TRBV6-4; clone_size: -; j_call: TRBJ2-2; cdr3_aa: CASSQVASNTGELFF; cdr3_nt: TGTGCCAGCAGCCAGGTTGCCAGTAACACCGGGGAGCTGTTTTTT
d_call: TRBD2; v_call: TRBV30; clone_size: -; j_call: TRBJ2-7; cdr3_aa: CAWSDPPRLAATYEQYF; cdr3_nt: TGTGCCTGGAGTGACCCTCCGAGACTAGCGGCGACCTACGAGCAGTACTTC
d_call: -; v_call: TRBV10-3; clone_size: few; j_call: TRBJ1-1; cdr3_aa: CAISESRGTGTEAFF; cdr3_nt: TGTGCCATCAGTGAGTCGAGGGGGACGGGCACTGAAGCTTTCTTT
d_call: -; v_call: TRBV5-3; clone_size: -; j_call: TRBJ2-7; cdr3_aa: CARRITGMGLPGHEQYF; cdr3_nt: TGTGCCAGGCGCATCACGGGAATGGGACTCCCAGGGCACGAGCAGTACTTC
d_call: -; v_call: TRBV19; clone_size: once; j_call: TRBJ2-2; cdr3_aa: CASRTKSNTGELFF; cdr3_nt: TGTGCCAGTCGGACAAAGTCCAACACCGGGGAGCTGTTTTTT
d_call: -; v_call: TRBV4-1; clone_size: few; j_call: TRBJ2-1; cdr3_aa: CASSHLGLGGSSYNEQFF; cdr3_nt: TGCGCCAGCAGCCATCTTGGCCTGGGGGGCAGCTCCTACAATGAGCAGTTCTTC
d_call: TRBD2; v_call: TRBV9; clone_size: -; j_call: TRBJ2-7; cdr3_aa: CASSSGYEQYF; cdr3_nt: TGTGCCAGCTCTAGCGGCTACGAGCAGTACTTC
d_call: TRBD2; v_call: TRBV2; clone_size: once; j_call: TRBJ2-3; cdr3_aa: CASRRTSGRAGDTQYF; cdr3_nt: TGTGCCAGCAGAAGGACTAGCGGGAGGGCCGGAGATACGCAGTATTTT
d_call: -; v_call: TRBV2; clone_size: -; j_call: TRBJ1-1; cdr3_aa: CASSEGWNTEAFF; cdr3_nt: TGTGCCAGCAGTGAAGGCTGGAACACTGAAGCTTTCTTT
d_call: -; v_call: TRBV25-1; clone_size: -; j_call: TRBJ2-7; cdr3_aa: CASTSALENSYEQYF; cdr3_nt: TGTGCCAGCACCTCAGCCCTTGAGAACTCCTACGAGCAGTACTTC
d_call: TRBD2; v_call: TRBV7-2; clone_size: -; j_call: TRBJ2-7; cdr3_aa: CASSPGTGLAGYYEQYF; cdr3_nt: TGTGCCAGCAGCCCAGGCACCGGACTAGCGGGCTACTACGAGCAGTACTTC
d_call: -; v_call: TRBV19; clone_size: -; j_call: TRBJ2-1; cdr3_aa: CASSISVYNEQFF; cdr3_nt: TGTGCCAGTAGTATAAGCGTCTACAATGAGCAGTTCTTC